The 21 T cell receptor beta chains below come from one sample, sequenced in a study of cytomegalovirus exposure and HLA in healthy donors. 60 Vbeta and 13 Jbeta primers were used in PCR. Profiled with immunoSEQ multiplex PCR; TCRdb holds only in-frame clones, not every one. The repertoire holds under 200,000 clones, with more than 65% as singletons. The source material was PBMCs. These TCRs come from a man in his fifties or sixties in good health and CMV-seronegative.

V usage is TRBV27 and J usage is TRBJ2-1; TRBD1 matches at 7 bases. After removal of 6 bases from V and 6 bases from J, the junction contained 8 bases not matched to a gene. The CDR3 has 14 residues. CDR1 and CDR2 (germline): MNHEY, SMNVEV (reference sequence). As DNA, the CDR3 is TGTGCCAGCAGCCCTGTGACAGGGATCAATGAGCAGTTCTTC. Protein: CASSPVTGINEQFF.

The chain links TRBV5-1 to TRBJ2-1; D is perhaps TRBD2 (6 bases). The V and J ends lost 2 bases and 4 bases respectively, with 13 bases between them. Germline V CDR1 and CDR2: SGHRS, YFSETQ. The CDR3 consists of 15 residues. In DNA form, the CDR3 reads TGCGCCAGCAGCTTCGACGTGAGCGGGTACAATGAGCAGTTCTTC. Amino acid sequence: CASSFDVSGYNEQFF.

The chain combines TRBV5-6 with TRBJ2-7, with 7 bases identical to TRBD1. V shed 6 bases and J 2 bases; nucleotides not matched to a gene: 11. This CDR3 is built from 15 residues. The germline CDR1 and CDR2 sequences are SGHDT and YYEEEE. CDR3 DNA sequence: TGTGCCAGCACCCCGTTTCGGCAGGGGGCCTACGAGCAGTACTTC. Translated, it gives CASTPFRQGAYEQYF.

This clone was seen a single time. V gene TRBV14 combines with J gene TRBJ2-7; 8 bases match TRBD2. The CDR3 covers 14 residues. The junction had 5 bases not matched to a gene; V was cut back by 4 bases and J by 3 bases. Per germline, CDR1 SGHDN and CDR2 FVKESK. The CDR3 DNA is TGTGCCAGCAGCCTAAGCGGGGGTTACTACGAGCAGTACTTC. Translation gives CASSLSGGYYEQYF.

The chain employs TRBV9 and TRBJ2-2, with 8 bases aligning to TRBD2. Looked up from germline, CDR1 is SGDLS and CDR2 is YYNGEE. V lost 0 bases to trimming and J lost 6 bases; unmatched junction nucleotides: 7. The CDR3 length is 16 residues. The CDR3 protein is CASSVVSSGVPGELFF. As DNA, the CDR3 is TGTGCCAGCAGCGTAGTGAGTAGCGGGGTTCCCGGGGAGCTGTTTTTT.

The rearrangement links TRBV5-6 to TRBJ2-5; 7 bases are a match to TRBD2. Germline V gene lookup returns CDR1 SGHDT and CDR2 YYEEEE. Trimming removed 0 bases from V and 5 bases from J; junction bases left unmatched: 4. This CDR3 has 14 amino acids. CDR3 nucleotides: TGTGCCAGCAGCTTGGAGGGAGGGGCCGAGACCCAGTACTTC. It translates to CASSLEGGAETQYF.

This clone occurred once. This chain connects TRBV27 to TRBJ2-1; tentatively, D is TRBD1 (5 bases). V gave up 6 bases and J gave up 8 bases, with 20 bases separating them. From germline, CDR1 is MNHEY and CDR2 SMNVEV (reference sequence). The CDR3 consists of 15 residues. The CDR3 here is CASSVRGTLRDEQFF. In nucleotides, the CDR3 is TGTGCCAGCAGCGTTAGGGGAACCCTTAGGGATGAGCAGTTCTTC.

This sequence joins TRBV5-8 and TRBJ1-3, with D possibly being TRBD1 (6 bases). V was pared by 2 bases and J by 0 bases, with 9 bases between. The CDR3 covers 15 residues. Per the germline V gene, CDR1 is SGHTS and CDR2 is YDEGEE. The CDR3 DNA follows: TGTGCCAGCAGCTTTGCAGGGGTCTCTGGAAACACCATATATTTT. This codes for CASSFAGVSGNTIYF.

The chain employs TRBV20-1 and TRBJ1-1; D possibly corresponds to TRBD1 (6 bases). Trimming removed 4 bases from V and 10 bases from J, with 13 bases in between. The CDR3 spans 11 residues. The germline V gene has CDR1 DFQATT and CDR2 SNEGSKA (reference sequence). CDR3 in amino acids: CSAMEQGAAFF. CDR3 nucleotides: TGCAGTGCTATGGAACAGGGTGCAGCTTTCTTT.

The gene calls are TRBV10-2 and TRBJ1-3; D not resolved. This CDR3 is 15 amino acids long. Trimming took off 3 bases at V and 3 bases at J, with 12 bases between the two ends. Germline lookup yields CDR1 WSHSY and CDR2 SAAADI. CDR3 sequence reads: CASSEGVSGGNTIYF. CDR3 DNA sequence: TGCGCCAGCAGTGAAGGAGTCTCCGGTGGAAACACCATATATTTT.

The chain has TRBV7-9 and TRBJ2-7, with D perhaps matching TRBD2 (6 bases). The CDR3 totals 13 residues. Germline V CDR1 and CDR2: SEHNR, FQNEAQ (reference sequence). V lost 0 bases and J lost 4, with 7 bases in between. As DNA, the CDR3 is TGTGCCAGCAGCTTAGCGGGACTTTACGAGCAGTACTTC. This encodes CASSLAGLYEQYF.

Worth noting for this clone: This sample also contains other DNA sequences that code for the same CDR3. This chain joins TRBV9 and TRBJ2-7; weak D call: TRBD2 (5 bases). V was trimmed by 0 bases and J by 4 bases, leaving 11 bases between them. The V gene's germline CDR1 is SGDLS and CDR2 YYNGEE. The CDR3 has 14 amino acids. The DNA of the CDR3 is TGTGCCAGCAGCGTAGGGAGCGGCGGATACGAGCAGTACTTC. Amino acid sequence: CASSVGSGGYEQYF.

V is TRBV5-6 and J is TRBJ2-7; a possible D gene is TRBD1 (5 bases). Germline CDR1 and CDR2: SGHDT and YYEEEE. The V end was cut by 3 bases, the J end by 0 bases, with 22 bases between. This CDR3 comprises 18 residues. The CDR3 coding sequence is TGTGCCAGCAGCTCCCTATGGGTGCAGGGATCAAGCTCCTACGAGCAGTACTTC. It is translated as CASSSLWVQGSSSYEQYF.

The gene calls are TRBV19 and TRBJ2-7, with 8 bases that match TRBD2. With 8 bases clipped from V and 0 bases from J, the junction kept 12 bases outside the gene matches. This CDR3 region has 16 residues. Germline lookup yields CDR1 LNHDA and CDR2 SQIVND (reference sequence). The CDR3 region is CASRRAGAFSSYEQYF. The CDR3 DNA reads TGTGCCAGTCGAAGAGCGGGGGCCTTTAGCTCCTACGAGCAGTACTTC.

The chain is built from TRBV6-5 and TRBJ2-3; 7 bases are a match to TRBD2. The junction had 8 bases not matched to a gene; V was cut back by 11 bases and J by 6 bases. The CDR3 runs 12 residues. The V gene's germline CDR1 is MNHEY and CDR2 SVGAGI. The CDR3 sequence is CAVGGKTDTQYF. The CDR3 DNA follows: TGTGCCGTGGGGGGGAAGACCGATACGCAGTATTTT.

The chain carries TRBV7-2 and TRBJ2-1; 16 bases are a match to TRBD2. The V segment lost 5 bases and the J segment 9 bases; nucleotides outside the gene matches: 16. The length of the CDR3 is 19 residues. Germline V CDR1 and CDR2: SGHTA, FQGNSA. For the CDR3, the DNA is TGTGCCAGCAGCCCGGGACTAGCGGGGGGGCCTCTCCTCCACAGTGAGCAGTTCTTC. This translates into CASSPGLAGGPLLHSEQFF.

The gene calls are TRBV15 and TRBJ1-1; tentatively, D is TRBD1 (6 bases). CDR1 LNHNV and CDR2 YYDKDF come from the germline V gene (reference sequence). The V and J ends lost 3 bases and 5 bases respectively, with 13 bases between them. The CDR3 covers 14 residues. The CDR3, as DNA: TGTGCCACCAGCAGGGACGCGCAGGGGACTGAAGCTTTCTTT. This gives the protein CATSRDAQGTEAFF. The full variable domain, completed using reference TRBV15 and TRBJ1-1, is DAMVIQNPRYQVTQFGKPVTLSCSQTLNHNVMYWYQQKSSQAPKLLFHYYDKDFNNEADTPDNFQSRRPNTSFCFLDIRSPGLGDTAMYLCATSRDAQGTEAFFGQGTRLTVV.

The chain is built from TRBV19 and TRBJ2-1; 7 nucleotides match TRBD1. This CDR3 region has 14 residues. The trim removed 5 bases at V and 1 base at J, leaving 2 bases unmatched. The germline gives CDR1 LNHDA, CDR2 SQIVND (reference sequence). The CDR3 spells CASSSGQSYNEQFF. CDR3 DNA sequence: TGTGCCAGTAGTTCGGGACAGTCCTACAATGAGCAGTTCTTC.

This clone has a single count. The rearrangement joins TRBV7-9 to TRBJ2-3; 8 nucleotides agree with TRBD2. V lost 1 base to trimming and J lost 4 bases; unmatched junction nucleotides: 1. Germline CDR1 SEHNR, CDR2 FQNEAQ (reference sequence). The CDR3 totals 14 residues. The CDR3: CASSLVSGADTQYF. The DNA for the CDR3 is TGTGCCAGCAGCTTAGTTAGCGGGGCAGATACGCAGTATTTT.

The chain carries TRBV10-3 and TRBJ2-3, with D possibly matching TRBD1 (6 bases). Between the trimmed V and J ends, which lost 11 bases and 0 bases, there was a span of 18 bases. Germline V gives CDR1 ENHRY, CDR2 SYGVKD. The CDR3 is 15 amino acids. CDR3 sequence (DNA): TGTGCCTCTTCGACAGGCCAAACTAGCACAGATACGCAGTATTTT. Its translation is CASSTGQTSTDTQYF.

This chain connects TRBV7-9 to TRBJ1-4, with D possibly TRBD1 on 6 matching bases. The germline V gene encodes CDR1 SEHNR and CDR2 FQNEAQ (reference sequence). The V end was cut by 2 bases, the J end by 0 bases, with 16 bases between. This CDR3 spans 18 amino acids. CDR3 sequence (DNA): TGTGCCAGCAGCTTAAGGTCCCAGGGGCCTTCAACTAATGAAAAACTGTTTTTT. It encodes CASSLRSQGPSTNEKLFF.